The clone carrying this TCR beta chain was observed many times. The antigen is not known. The data belong to a study of identical twins. Findings and caveats of the study: Less excess twin sharing appeared in beta out-of-frame sequences.

Germline-derived CDR1 and CDR2 are SGHDT and YYEEEE. The CDR3 loop spans 18 amino acids. Trimming removed 4 bases from V and 2 bases from J, with 22 bases in between. TCRdb redid the calling of the 5' RACE reads with MiXCR, one entry per CDR3 protein. The sample lists fewer than 900,000 distinct CDR3 sequences, around 21% seen once, with around 4.4% in the top ten. The data also belong to a second study, concerning T cells expressing NK-cell markers. That paper notes: Eight donors were sequenced, seven testing HCMV-seropositive and one testing seronegative.

This clonotype originated in a woman aged 18-30 years in good health. The sample consisted of PBMCs. This rearrangement joins TRBV5-6 to TRBJ2-4; D may be TRBD1 or TRBD2 (5 bases each). The CDR3 is CASSPTWGRISPKNIQYF. DNA for the CDR3: TGTGCCAGCAGCCCCACCTGGGGGAGAATATCGCCCAAAAACATTCAGTACTTC.